These T cell receptor beta chains were read from a single sample in a study of OX40 agonist ivuxolimab in advanced cancers. Clones were sequenced by immunoSEQ multiplex PCR, and TCRdb holds only the in-frame ones, with some missing. The table records around 50,000 clones, about four fifths of them present only once. The source was CD4+ or CD8+ T cells sorted from blood, collected in a trial of the OX40 agonist ivuxolimab. The receptors shown here come from an adult with an advanced solid tumor such as melanoma, head and neck, liver or kidney cancer. CDR3s include the opening cysteine and the closing phenylalanine or tryptophan. A D gene is named only where the DNA matches it firmly. Not all rows give a size; the values are once, few, many and, for expanded clones, a class.

V	size	J	length	D	DNA	CDR3
TRBV7-3	.	TRBJ2-1	14	TRBD2	TGTGCCAGCAGCGCCGGGACTAGCCTCAATGAGCAGTTCTTC	CASSAGTSLNEQFF
TRBV15	.	TRBJ1-3	12	.	TGTGCCACCAGCAGGGATTTTAACACCATATATTTT	CATSRDFNTIYF
TRBV7-2	few	TRBJ2-3	16	TRBD2	TGTGCCAGCAGCTTAGACCGGGGGGTTGGGACAGATACGCAGTATTTT	CASSLDRGVGTDTQYF
TRBV7-3	.	TRBJ1-1	13	.	TGTGCCAGCAGCGCAAACGGGAACACTGAAGCTTTCTTT	CASSANGNTEAFF
TRBV7-3	.	TRBJ2-3	16	TRBD2	TGTGCCAGCAGCCGACGCGGGAGAGGAGACACAGATACGCAGTATTTT	CASSRRGRGDTDTQYF
TRBV29-1	few	TRBJ1-2	13	.	TGCAGCGTTGCATTCGGCCCGGTAAACGGCTACACCTTC	CSVAFGPVNGYTF
TRBV6-5	.	TRBJ2-5	14	.	TGTGCCAGCAAACGCCCGGCAGACGAAGAGACCCAGTACTTC	CASKRPADEETQYF
TRBV18	.	TRBJ1-1	15	.	TGTGCCAGCTCACCGCAAGCGGGTGCGGGCACTGAAGCTTTCTTT	CASSPQAGAGTEAFF
TRBV29-1	.	TRBJ2-1	17	.	TGCAGCGCCGGGGGACTTCACGGTACAAGCTCCTACAATGAGCAGTTCTTC	CSAGGLHGTSSYNEQFF
TRBV2	.	TRBJ2-5	14	.	TGTGCCAGCAGTGTTTCTGAGGTCCAAGAGACCCAGTACTTC	CASSVSEVQETQYF
TRBV9	.	TRBJ2-5	14	.	TGTGCCAGCAGCGTAGTTACCAGCGGGGAGACCCAGTACTTC	CASSVVTSGETQYF
TRBV2	.	TRBJ2-7	14	.	TGTGCCAGCGGGACCCGGACAGTTCCATACGAGCAGTACTTC	CASGTRTVPYEQYF
TRBV7-3	.	TRBJ2-2	16	.	TGTGCCAGCAGCATCTCAAGCCCATCGAACACCGGGGAGCTGTTTTTT	CASSISSPSNTGELFF
TRBV6-6	.	TRBJ2-4	15	.	TGTGCCAGCAGTTACTACCAAGTGGGGGCGGGACGCCACTACTTC	CASSYYQVGAGRHYF
TRBV11-2	.	TRBJ2-5	14	.	TGTGCCAGCAGGACAGGACAACCCCAAGAGACCCAGTACTTC	CASRTGQPQETQYF
TRBV7-9	.	TRBJ1-2	13	.	TGTGCCAGCAGCCCCGAATCGAACTATGGCTACACCTTC	CASSPESNYGYTF
TRBV5-6	.	TRBJ2-4	14	.	TGTGCCAGCAGCTTCCAGGTAGCCAAAAACATTCAGTACTTC	CASSFQVAKNIQYF
TRBV7-2	.	TRBJ1-1	14	.	TGTGCCAGCAGCCGAAGTCGAGGAGACACTGAAGCTTTCTTT	CASSRSRGDTEAFF
TRBV9	.	TRBJ1-5	15	.	TGTGCCAGCAGCGCAGGGGCGGGGAGCAATCAGCCCCAGCATTTT	CASSAGAGSNQPQHF
TRBV28	few	TRBJ2-2	16	.	TGTGCCAGCAGTTTCCAAGGGGCCCCCGGCAACGGGGAGCTGTTTTTT	CASSFQGAPGNGELFF
TRBV7-2	few	TRBJ2-3	13	TRBD2	TGTGCCAGCAGCTTATTAGCGGGGGATACGCAGTATTTT	CASSLLAGDTQYF
TRBV19	.	TRBJ2-1	15	.	TGTGCCAGTAGTATCGGGGCGTCGATGGTAAATGAGCAGTTCTTC	CASSIGASMVNEQFF
TRBV5-1	.	TRBJ2-5	15	TRBD2	TGCGCCAGCAGCCGGGACGGGGGGACTCAAGAGACCCAGTACTTC	CASSRDGGTQETQYF
TRBV4-3	.	TRBJ2-7	17	TRBD1	TGCGCCAGCAGCCAAGATATAAGCGGGACAGGGGCGTACGAGCAGTACTTC	CASSQDISGTGAYEQYF
TRBV18	.	TRBJ1-1	14	.	TGTGCCAGCTCACCAGGGGACGGGGTGGCTGAAGCTTTCTTT	CASSPGDGVAEAFF
TRBV18	.	TRBJ1-1	14	TRBD1	TGTGCCAGCTCACCACGCTCAGGGGGCACTGAAGCTTTCTTT	CASSPRSGGTEAFF
TRBV5-1	.	TRBJ2-3	15	.	TGCGCCAGCAGCGCCCTAGCAACGTTCACAGATACGCAGTATTTT	CASSALATFTDTQYF
TRBV6-6	.	TRBJ2-1	13	TRBD1	TGTGCCAGCAACGTGGGACAGGCCCCTGAGCAGTTCTTC	CASNVGQAPEQFF
TRBV5-1	.	TRBJ2-1	15	.	TGCGCCAGCAGCACCACCCTAATTGCGAGCAATGAGCAGTTCTTC	CASSTTLIASNEQFF
TRBV7-2	.	TRBJ2-2	18	TRBD2	TGTGCCAGCAGCGCGGGACCAACTATAGCGGGCGGAACCGGGGAGCTGTTTTTT	CASSAGPTIAGGTGELFF
TRBV19	.	TRBJ2-6	12	.	TGTGCCAGTAGTAGAGGGGCCAACGTCCTGACTTTC	CASSRGANVLTF
TRBV7-2	.	TRBJ2-7	15	.	TGTGCCAGCAGTTATGGGGCAGGAATTACCTACGAGCAGTACTTC	CASSYGAGITYEQYF
TRBV30	.	TRBJ1-2	10	.	TGTGCCTTGGAGCGAGGGGGCTACACCTTC	CALERGGYTF
TRBV7-9	.	TRBJ2-7	14	.	TGTGCCAGCAGCCACCCGGACAGACCGTACGAGCAGTACTTC	CASSHPDRPYEQYF
TRBV6-6	.	TRBJ1-1	14	TRBD1	TGTGCCAGCAGTTACATGGACAGGATTCATGAAGCTTTCTTT	CASSYMDRIHEAFF
TRBV6-1	few	TRBJ1-6	14	TRBD1	TGTGCCAGCAGCATAACGACAGGGGTGGCACCCCTCCACTTT	CASSITTGVAPLHF
TRBV25-1	.	TRBJ2-3	15	TRBD2	TGTGCCAGCAGTGAACAGCGGGGGGGCCGAGATACGCAGTATTTT	CASSEQRGGRDTQYF
TRBV11-2	.	TRBJ2-1	15	TRBD2	TGTGCCAGCAGCTTACCTAGCGGTTCCTACAATGAGCAGTTCTTC	CASSLPSGSYNEQFF
TRBV6-1	.	TRBJ1-3	15	.	TGTGCCAGCAGTGCCTGGACTCCCTTTGGAAACACCATATATTTT	CASSAWTPFGNTIYF
TRBV6-1	.	TRBJ2-6	14	.	TGTGCCAGCAAGGGGGACTCTGGGGCCAACGTCCTGACTTTC	CASKGDSGANVLTF
TRBV30	few	TRBJ1-4	14	.	TGTGCCTGGAAAAGAGGGGACGCGGCCGAAAAACTGTTTTTT	CAWKRGDAAEKLFF
TRBV2	few	TRBJ1-3	15	.	TGTGCCAGCAGTCGGGACACCGCCTCTGGAAACACCATATATTTT	CASSRDTASGNTIYF
TRBV11-2	.	TRBJ2-3	13	.	TGTGCCAGCAGTCTTGCCAGGGAAGATACGCAGTATTTT	CASSLAREDTQYF
TRBV10-3	.	TRBJ2-1	17	.	TGTGCCATCAGTGAGGCGTCGAGGGATGGGACCTACAATGAGCAGTTCTTC	CAISEASRDGTYNEQFF
TRBV7-8	.	TRBJ2-7	15	.	TGTGCCAGCAGCTTAGACCGGCAGGGTGACTACGAGCAGTACTTC	CASSLDRQGDYEQYF
TRBV5-4	few	TRBJ2-7	15	TRBD2	TGTGCCAGCAGCTTTGCCGGACTAGCGTCCTACGAGCAGTACTTC	CASSFAGLASYEQYF
TRBV5-5	.	TRBJ1-1	15	.	TGTGCCAGCAGCCTCCGGGGGGGCCGGAACACTGAAGCTTTCTTT	CASSLRGGRNTEAFF
TRBV15	.	TRBJ1-1	14	.	TGTGCCACCAGCAGGCGGACGGGAAACACTGAAGCTTTCTTT	CATSRRTGNTEAFF
TRBV30	.	TRBJ2-2	12	.	TGTGCCTGGAGTCCAAGGCCCGGGGAGCTGTTTTTT	CAWSPRPGELFF
TRBV2	.	TRBJ2-7	15	.	TGTGCCAGCAGGGGTCCTACGGAGGGTAACTACGAGCAGTACTTC	CASRGPTEGNYEQYF
TRBV30	once	TRBJ1-5	13	.	TGTGCCTGGACCTCAGGGCCCAATCAGCCCCAGCATTTT	CAWTSGPNQPQHF
TRBV7-2	.	TRBJ2-5	17	TRBD2	TGTGCCAGCAGCACTCCGGGACTAGCGGGGAGCCAAGAGACCCAGTACTTC	CASSTPGLAGSQETQYF
TRBV7-8	.	TRBJ1-4	13	.	TGTGCCAGCAGCTTAGTTGGGACCGAAAAACTGTTTTTT	CASSLVGTEKLFF
TRBV7-2	.	TRBJ2-5	15	TRBD2	TGTGCCAGCAGCCTCTTAGGCGGCGGGAGGGAGACCCAGTACTTC	CASSLLGGGRETQYF
TRBV30	.	TRBJ1-4	13	.	TGTGCCTGGAGTGGGGGGGCAGACGAAAAACTGTTTTTT	CAWSGGADEKLFF
TRBV9	.	TRBJ2-1	16	.	TGTGCCAGCAGCCTCCGGGACGCCAGCTCCTACAATGAGCAGTTCTTC	CASSLRDASSYNEQFF
TRBV5-5	.	TRBJ2-7	14	.	TGTGCCAGCAGCTTGAACAGTCTATCCTACGAGCAGTACTTC	CASSLNSLSYEQYF
TRBV9	.	TRBJ1-2	16	TRBD1	TGTGCCAGCAGCGTCGACCCCGGACAGGGCGGCTATGGCTACACCTTC	CASSVDPGQGGYGYTF
TRBV6-5	once	TRBJ1-2	15	.	TGTGCCAGCAGTTACGGGGGGACCGCTAACTATGGCTACACCTTC	CASSYGGTANYGYTF
TRBV9	.	TRBJ2-2	14	.	TGTGCCAGCAGCGTAGTAGCTAACACCGGGGAGCTGTTTTTT	CASSVVANTGELFF